These 3 T cell receptor beta chains came from one sample sequenced in a study of T cells in Graves' hyperthyroidism and ophthalmopathy. TCR beta CDR3 regions were amplified from RNA transcripts. In the first-round RT-PCR of the TCR CDR3, the HTBI primer set was used. From the multiplex PCR reads, TCRdb called clonotypes with MiXCR, one entry per CDR3 protein. The profile covers 500,000 to 700,000 distinct CDR3 sequences, with around 15% appearing a single time and around 19% taken by the ten largest. Sample: blood. The receptors here all came from a woman in her late teens or twenties with Graves' hyperthyroidism.

Written as DNA, the CDR3 is TGTGCCAGCAGTGATTCAAAGTGGACTTTTCTAGGAGGTACGCAGTATTTT. Residues: CASSDSKWTFLGGTQYF. The chain is built from TRBV2 and TRBJ2-3; weak D call: TRBD2 (5 bases). V was clipped by 3 bases and J by 8 bases, with 24 bases between them. Germline-derived CDR1 and CDR2 are SNHLY and FYNNEI. The CDR3 is 17 amino acids.

This clonotype was picked up a small number of times. This chain links TRBV6-5 with TRBJ2-5, with D possibly matching TRBD2 (6 bases). This CDR3 is 16 amino acids long. V shed 2 bases and J shed 3 bases, with 16 bases lying between them. Germline V CDR1 and CDR2: MNHEY, SVGAGI. The CDR3 loop reads CASSYGPGDRKETQYF. The CDR3 DNA is TGTGCCAGCAGTTACGGCCCGGGAGATCGTAAAGAGACCCAGTACTTC.

The chain uses TRBV5-6 and TRBJ1-2, with TRBD1 identical over 9 bases. The CDR3 totals 15 residues. V was clipped by 4 bases and J by 0 bases; unmatched bases: 4. Germline CDR1 is SGHDT and CDR2 is YYEEEE. The CDR3 bases are TGTGCCAGCAGCGCCGACAGGGGGGCTAACTATGGCTACACCTTC. It encodes CASSADRGANYGYTF.